This TCR beta chain was obtained from a study of blood T cells in healthy people across ages. Study-level points and caveats: The study found more naive CD4+ cells and higher diversity in long-lived than aged donors.

This clonotype was recorded a few times. Its antigen is not identified. Germline lookup yields CDR1 LGHNA and CDR2 YSLEER. The CDR3 runs to 15 residues. Trimming stripped 8 bases from V and 2 bases from J, with 16 bases between. Caucasian individuals from Russia who were healthy and aged roughly 6 to 95 acted as donors. Alongside a J-beta primer mix, a sample-barcoded 5' primer served in a second PCR lasting roughly 7 to 11 cycles. One entry per CDR3 protein results from TCRdb running MiXCR on the 5' RACE reads. This table has approximately 800,000 distinct CDR3 sequences, approximately 59% appearing once.

The source is a young man in good health. Sequencing input: blood. The chain couples TRBV4-3 to TRBJ1-5; D uncertain. Here the CDR3 reads CASLLRKRGNQPQHF. CDR3 coding DNA: TGCGCCAGCCTCCTAAGGAAAAGGGGCAATCAGCCCCAGCATTTT.